Listed below are T cell receptor beta chains from one sample, sequenced in a study of molecular identifiers for immune sequencing clone quantification. TCRdb re-called the PCR reads through MiXCR, storing one row per CDR3 protein. The table lists some 650,000 distinct CDR3 sequences, less than 20% of them singletons. Material: naive CD8+ T cells from blood, with Jurkat cell RNA spiked in. These receptor sequences come from a human donor in good health. Some libraries in this study had Jurkat cell RNA spiked in. Each CDR3 is given with its conserved first and last residue. D genes are given only for firm matches. Expanded clones are given a class, and other clones once, few, many or no size at all.

clone_size	v_call	j_call	d_call	cdr3_aa	cdr3_nt
many	TRBV14	TRBJ2-3	.	CASSQDWTADTQYF	TGTGCCAGCAGCCAAGATTGGACGGCAGATACGCAGTATTTT
many	TRBV6-2/TRBV6-3	TRBJ2-7	.	CASSYPKWDEQYF	TGTGCCAGCAGTTACCCAAAATGGGACGAGCAGTACTTC
few	TRBV2	TRBJ1-2	TRBD1	CASSERAGGNYGYTF	TGTGCCAGCAGTGAAAGGGCAGGGGGCAACTATGGCTACACCTTC
many	TRBV6-2/TRBV6-3	TRBJ1-6	.	CASSYYRERSPLHF	TGTGCCAGCAGTTACTACAGGGAGCGATCACCCCTCCACTTT
.	TRBV2	TRBJ2-6	.	CASMTYSGANVLTF	TGTGCCAGCATGACGTACTCTGGGGCCAACGTCCTGACTTTC
many	TRBV4-1	TRBJ2-5	.	CASSQILAKQETQYF	TGCGCCAGCAGCCAAATTCTTGCGAAACAAGAGACCCAGTACTTC
many	TRBV12-3/TRBV12-4	TRBJ1-1	.	CASRGAEAFF	TGTGCCAGCAGGGGGGCTGAAGCTTTCTTT
.	TRBV10-1	TRBJ2-5	TRBD1	CASRTGYGDQYF	TGCGCCAGCAGGACAGGGTATGGGGACCAGTACTTC
many	TRBV20-1	TRBJ2-1	TRBD2	CSASSPGGYNEQFF	TGCAGTGCGTCATCTCCGGGGGGGTACAATGAGCAGTTCTTC
many	TRBV6-5	TRBJ2-5	TRBD1	CASNPGQGGETQYF	TGTGCCAGCAACCCGGGACAGGGGGGAGAGACCCAGTACTTC
many	TRBV25-1	TRBJ2-7	.	CASSEDWYEQYF	TGTGCCAGCAGTGAAGACTGGTACGAGCAGTACTTC
few	TRBV14	TRBJ2-7	.	CASSQGPGLSSYEQYF	TGTGCCAGCAGCCAAGGACCGGGCCTTAGCTCCTACGAGCAGTACTTC
few	TRBV9	TRBJ2-2	TRBD2	CASMGGNPTGELFF	TGTGCCAGCATGGGAGGGAACCCCACCGGGGAGCTGTTTTTT
many	TRBV29-1	TRBJ1-5	TRBD1	CSVAGTEINQPQHF	TGCAGCGTCGCCGGGACAGAGATCAATCAGCCCCAGCATTTT
many	TRBV4-1	TRBJ1-6	.	CASSHNVEGRGSF	TGCGCCAGCAGCCACAACGTTGAGGGACGGGGCTCTTTT
.	TRBV20-1	TRBJ2-3	TRBD2	CSARGLAGGNTDTQYF	TGCAGTGCTAGAGGACTAGCGGGGGGTAACACAGATACGCAGTATTTT
.	TRBV28	TRBJ2-1	TRBD2	CASSFYREGYNEQFF	TGTGCCAGCAGTTTTTATCGGGAGGGTTACAATGAGCAGTTCTTC
few	TRBV27	TRBJ2-3	TRBD2	CASTLLWTSGNTDTQYF	TGTGCCAGCACCTTATTATGGACTAGCGGGAACACAGATACGCAGTATTTT
many	TRBV12-3/TRBV12-4	TRBJ2-3	TRBD1	CASSLTYRGRTDTQYF	TGTGCCAGCAGTCTAACCTACAGGGGGCGAACAGATACGCAGTATTTT
.	TRBV7-9	TRBJ1-2	.	CTEGGANYGYTF	TGTACCGAGGGGGGCGCTAACTATGGCTACACCTTC
many	TRBV6-2/TRBV6-3	TRBJ1-1	.	CASSSQRGTTEAFF	TGTGCCAGCAGTTCCCAACGGGGTACGACTGAAGCTTTCTTT
many	TRBV4-1	TRBJ2-5	TRBD1	CASSPIQGNQETQYF	TGCGCCAGCAGCCCTATACAGGGGAACCAAGAGACCCAGTACTTC